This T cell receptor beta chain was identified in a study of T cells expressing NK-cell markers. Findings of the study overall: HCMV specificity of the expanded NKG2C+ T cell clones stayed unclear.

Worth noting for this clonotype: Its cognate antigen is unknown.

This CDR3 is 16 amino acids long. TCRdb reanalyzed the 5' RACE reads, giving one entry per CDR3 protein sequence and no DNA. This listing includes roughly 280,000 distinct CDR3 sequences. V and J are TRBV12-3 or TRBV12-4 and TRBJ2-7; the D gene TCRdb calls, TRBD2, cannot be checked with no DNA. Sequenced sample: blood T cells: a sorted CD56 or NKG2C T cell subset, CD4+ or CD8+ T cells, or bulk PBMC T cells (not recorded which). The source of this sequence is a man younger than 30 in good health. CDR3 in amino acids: CASSKLAGGISYEQYF.